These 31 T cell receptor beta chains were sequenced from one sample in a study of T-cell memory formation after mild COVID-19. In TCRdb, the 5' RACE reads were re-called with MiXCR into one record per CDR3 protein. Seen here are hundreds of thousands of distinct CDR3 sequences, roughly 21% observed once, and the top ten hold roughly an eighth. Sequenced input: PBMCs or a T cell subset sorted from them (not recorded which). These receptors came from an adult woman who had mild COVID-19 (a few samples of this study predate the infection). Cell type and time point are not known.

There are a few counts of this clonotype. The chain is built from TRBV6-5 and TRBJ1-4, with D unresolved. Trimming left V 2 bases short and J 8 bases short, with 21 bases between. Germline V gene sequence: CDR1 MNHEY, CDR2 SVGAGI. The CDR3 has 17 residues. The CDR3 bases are TGTGCCAGCAGTTACGGAGAGGGATTCTTTGTGTCGGAAAAACTGTTTTTT. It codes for CASSYGEGFFVSEKLFF.

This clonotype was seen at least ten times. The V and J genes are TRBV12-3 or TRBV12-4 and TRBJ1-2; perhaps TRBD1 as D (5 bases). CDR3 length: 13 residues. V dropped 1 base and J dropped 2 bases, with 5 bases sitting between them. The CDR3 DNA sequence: TGTGCCAGCAGTTTAGGACAGAACTATGGCTACACCTTC. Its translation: CASSLGQNYGYTF.

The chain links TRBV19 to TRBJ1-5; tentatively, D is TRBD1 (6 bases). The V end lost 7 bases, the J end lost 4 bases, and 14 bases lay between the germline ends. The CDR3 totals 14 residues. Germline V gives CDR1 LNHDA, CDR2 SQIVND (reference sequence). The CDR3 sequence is CASNTGWGNQPQHF. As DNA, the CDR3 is TGTGCCAGTAATACAGGGTGGGGGAATCAGCCCCAGCATTTT.

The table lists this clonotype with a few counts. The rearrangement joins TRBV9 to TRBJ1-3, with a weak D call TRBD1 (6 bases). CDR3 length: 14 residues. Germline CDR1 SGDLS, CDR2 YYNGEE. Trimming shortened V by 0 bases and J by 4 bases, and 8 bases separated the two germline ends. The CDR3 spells CASSVGGLGNTIYF. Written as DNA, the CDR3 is TGTGCCAGCAGCGTAGGGGGGCTCGGAAACACCATATATTTT.

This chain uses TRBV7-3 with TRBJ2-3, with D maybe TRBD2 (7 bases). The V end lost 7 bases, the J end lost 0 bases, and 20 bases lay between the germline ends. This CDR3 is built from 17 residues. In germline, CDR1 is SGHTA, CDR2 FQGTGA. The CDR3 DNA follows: TGTGCCAGCATCCCCGGGGGCGGGGGATCTAGCACAGATACGCAGTATTTT. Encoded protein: CASIPGGGGSSTDTQYF.

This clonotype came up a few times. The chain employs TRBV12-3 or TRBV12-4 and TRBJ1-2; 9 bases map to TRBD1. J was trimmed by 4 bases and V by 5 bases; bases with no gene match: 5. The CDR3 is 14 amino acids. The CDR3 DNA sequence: TGTGCCAGCAGTCCCCGGACAGGGGCCTATGGCTACACCTTC. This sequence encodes CASSPRTGAYGYTF.

DNA of the CDR3: TGTGCCAGCAGCTCTGGGCCCCAGCTCGAGCAGTACTTC. Translating gives CASSSGPQLEQYF. The chain uses TRBV7-8 and TRBJ2-7; no firm D call. The germline CDR1 and CDR2 sequences are SGHVS and FQNEAQ. The germline V and J ends were trimmed by 4 bases and 6 bases, with 13 bases remaining between them. This CDR3 spans 13 amino acids. Together with reference TRBV7-8 and TRBJ2-7, the CDR3 gives the full variable domain: GAGVSQSPRYKVAKRGQDVALRCDPISGHVSLFWYQQALGQGPEFLTYFQNEAQLDKSGLPSDRFFAERPEGSVSTLKIQRTQQEDSAVYLCASSSGPQLEQYFGPGTRLTVT.

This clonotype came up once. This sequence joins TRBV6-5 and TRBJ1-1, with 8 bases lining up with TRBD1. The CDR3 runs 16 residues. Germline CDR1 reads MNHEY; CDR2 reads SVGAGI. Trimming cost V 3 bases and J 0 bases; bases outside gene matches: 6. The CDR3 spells CASSYRQGIVNTEAFF. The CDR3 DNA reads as TGTGCCAGCAGTTATCGACAGGGGATAGTGAACACTGAAGCTTTCTTT.

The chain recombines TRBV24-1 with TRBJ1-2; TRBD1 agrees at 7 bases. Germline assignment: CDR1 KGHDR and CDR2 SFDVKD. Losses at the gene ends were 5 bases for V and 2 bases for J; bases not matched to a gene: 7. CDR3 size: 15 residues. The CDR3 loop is CATSGNRGTNYGYTF. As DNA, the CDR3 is TGTGCCACCAGTGGTAACAGGGGAACCAACTATGGCTACACCTTC.

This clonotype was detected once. Written as DNA, the CDR3 is TGTGCCAGCAGCCCGCCCAACAGAGCCGGGGAGCTGTTTTTT. It translates to CASSPPNRAGELFF. The genes are TRBV9 and TRBJ2-2, with D unclear. Germline V gene sequence: CDR1 SGDLS, CDR2 YYNGEE. The CDR3 runs to 14 residues. Trimming removed 4 bases from V and 6 bases from J, with 13 bases in between.

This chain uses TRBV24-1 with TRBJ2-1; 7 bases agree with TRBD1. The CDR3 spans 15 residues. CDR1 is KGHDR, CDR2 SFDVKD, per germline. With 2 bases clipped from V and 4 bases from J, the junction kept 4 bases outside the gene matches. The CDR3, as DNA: TGTGCCACCAGTGATTCGGACAGGATATACAATGAGCAGTTCTTC. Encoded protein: CATSDSDRIYNEQFF.

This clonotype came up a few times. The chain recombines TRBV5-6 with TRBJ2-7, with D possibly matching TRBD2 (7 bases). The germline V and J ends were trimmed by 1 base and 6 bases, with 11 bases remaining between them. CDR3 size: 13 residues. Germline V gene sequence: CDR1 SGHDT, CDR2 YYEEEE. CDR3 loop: CASSLRGAGEQYF. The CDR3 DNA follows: TGTGCCAGCAGCTTGCGGGGGGCGGGCGAGCAGTACTTC.

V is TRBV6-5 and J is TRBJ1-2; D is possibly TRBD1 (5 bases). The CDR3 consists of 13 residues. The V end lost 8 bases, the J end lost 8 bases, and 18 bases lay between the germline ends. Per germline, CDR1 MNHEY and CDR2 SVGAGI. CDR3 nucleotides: TGTGCCAGCGTGGGAAGTCGACGGGGGGGCTACACCTTC. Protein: CASVGSRRGGYTF.

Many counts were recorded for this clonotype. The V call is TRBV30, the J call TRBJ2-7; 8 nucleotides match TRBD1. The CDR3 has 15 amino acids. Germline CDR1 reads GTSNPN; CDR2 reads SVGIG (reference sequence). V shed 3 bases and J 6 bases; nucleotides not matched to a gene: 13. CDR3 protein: CAWSSGGQISGEQYF. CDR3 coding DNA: TGTGCCTGGAGCTCAGGGGGCCAAATATCGGGCGAGCAGTACTTC.

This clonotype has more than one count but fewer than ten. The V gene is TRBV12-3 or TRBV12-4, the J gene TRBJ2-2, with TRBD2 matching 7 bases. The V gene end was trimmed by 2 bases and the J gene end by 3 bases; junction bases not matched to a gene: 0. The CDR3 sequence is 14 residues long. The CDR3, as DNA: TGTGCCAGCAGTTTACGGGGGGACACCGGGGAGCTGTTTTTT. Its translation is CASSLRGDTGELFF.

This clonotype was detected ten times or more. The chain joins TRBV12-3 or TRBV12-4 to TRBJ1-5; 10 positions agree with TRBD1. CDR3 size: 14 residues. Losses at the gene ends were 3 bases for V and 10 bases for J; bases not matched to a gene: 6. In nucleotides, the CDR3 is TGTGCCAGCAGTTTGACAGGGGGCTTAGGACCCCAGCATTTT. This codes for CASSLTGGLGPQHF.

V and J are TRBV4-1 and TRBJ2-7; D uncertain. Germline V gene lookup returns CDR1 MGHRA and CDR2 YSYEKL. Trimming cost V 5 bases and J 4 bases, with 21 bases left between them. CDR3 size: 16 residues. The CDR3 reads CASSVAKTTLNYEQYF. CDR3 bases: TGCGCCAGCAGCGTTGCGAAGACGACTCTTAATTACGAGCAGTACTTC.

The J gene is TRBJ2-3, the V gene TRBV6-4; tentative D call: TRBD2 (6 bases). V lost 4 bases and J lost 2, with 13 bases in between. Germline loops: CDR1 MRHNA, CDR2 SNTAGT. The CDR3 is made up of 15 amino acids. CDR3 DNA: TGTGCCAGCAGTGTCTCACTAGCCTCCACAGATACGCAGTATTTT. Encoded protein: CASSVSLASTDTQYF.

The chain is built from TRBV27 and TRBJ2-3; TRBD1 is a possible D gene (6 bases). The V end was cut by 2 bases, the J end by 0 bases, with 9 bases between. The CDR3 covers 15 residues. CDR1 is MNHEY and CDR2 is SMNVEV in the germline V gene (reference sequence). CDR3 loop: CASSLGDTSTDTQYF. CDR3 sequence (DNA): TGTGCCAGCAGTTTAGGGGACACAAGCACAGATACGCAGTATTTT.

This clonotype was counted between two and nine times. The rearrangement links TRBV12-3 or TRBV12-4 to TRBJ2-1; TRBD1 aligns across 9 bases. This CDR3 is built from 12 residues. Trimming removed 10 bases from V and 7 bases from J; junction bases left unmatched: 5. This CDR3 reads CATGTGTNEQFF. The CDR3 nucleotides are TGTGCCACCGGGACAGGGACGAATGAGCAGTTCTTC.

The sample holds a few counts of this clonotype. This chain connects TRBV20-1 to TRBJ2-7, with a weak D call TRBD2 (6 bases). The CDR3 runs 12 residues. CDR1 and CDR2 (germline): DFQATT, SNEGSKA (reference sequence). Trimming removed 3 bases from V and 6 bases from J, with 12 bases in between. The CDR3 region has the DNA TGCAGTGCTAGGTTTGGAGGGAGCGAGCAGTACTTC. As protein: CSARFGGSEQYF.

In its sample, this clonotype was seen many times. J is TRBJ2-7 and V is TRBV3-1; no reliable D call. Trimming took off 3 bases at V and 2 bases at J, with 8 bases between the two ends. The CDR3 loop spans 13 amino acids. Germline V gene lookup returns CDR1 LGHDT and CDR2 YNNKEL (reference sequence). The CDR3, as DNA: TGTGCCAGCAGCCAGACTGTAACCTACGAGCAGTACTTC. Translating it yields CASSQTVTYEQYF.

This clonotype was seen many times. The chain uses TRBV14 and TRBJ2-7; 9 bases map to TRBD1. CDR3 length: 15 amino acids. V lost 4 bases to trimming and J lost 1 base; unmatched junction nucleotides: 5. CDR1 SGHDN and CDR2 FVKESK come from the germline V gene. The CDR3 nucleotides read TGTGCCAGCAGCCGAAGGACAGGGGTATCCTACGAGCAGTACTTC. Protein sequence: CASSRRTGVSYEQYF.

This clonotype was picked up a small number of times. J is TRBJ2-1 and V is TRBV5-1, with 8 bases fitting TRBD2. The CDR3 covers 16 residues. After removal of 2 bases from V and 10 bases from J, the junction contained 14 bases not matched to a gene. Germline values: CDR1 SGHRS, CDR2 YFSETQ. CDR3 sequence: CASSFTGGAFGGEQFF. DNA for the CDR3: TGCGCCAGCAGCTTTACCGGGGGGGCCTTCGGCGGCGAGCAGTTCTTC.

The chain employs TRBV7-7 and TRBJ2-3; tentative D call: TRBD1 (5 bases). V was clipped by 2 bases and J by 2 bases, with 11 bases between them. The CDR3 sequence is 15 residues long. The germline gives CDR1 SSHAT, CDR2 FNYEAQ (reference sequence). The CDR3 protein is CASSLRGALTDTQYF. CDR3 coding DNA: TGTGCCAGCAGCTTACGTGGGGCTCTCACAGATACGCAGTATTTT.

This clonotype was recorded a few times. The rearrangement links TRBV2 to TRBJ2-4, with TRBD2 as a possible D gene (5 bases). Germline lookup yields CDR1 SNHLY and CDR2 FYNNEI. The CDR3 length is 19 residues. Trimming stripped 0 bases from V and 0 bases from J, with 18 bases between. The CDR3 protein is CASSEAEDSLLSAKNIQYF. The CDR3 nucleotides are TGTGCCAGCAGTGAAGCGGAGGACTCGCTCCTTTCAGCCAAAAACATTCAGTACTTC.

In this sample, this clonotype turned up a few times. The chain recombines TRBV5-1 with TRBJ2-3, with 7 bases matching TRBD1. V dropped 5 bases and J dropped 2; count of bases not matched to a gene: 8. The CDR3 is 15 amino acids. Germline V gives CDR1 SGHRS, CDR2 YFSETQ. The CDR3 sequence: CASRDRRFDTDTQYF. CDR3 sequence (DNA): TGCGCCAGCAGGGACAGGCGTTTCGACACAGATACGCAGTATTTT.

CDR3 loop: CASSPDLATLVVEQFF. The CDR3 bases are TGCGCCAGCAGCCCTGACTTAGCGACCCTGGTTGTTGAGCAGTTCTTC. The genes are TRBV5-1 and TRBJ2-1; tentatively, D is TRBD2 (5 bases). The CDR3 has 16 residues. Per the germline V gene, CDR1 is SGHRS and CDR2 is YFSETQ. The ends were cut back, 4 bases at V and 9 bases at J, with 23 bases in the middle.

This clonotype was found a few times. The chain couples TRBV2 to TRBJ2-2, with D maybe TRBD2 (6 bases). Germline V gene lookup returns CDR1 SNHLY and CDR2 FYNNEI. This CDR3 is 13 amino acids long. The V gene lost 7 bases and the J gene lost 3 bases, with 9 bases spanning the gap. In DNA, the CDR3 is TGTGCCAGCAAGCGGGTCTACACCGGGGAGCTGTTTTTT. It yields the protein CASKRVYTGELFF. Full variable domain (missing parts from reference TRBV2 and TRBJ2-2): EPEVTQTPSHQVTQMGQEVILRCVPISNHLYFYWYRQILGQKVEFLVSFYNNEISEKSEIFDDQFSVERPDGSNFTLKIRSTKLEDSAMYFCASKRVYTGELFFGEGSRLTVL.

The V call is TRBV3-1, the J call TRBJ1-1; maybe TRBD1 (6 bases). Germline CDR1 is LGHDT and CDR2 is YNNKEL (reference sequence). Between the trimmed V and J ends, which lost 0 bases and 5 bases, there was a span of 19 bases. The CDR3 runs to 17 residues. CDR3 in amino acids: CASSQEWNRALGTEAFF. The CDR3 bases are TGTGCCAGCAGCCAAGAATGGAACAGGGCATTAGGGACTGAAGCTTTCTTT.

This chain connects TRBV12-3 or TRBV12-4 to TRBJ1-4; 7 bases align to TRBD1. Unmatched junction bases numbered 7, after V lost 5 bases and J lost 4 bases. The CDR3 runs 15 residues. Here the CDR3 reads CASSSDREVNEKLFF. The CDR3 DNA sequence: TGTGCCAGCAGTAGCGACAGGGAAGTTAATGAAAAACTGTTTTTT.